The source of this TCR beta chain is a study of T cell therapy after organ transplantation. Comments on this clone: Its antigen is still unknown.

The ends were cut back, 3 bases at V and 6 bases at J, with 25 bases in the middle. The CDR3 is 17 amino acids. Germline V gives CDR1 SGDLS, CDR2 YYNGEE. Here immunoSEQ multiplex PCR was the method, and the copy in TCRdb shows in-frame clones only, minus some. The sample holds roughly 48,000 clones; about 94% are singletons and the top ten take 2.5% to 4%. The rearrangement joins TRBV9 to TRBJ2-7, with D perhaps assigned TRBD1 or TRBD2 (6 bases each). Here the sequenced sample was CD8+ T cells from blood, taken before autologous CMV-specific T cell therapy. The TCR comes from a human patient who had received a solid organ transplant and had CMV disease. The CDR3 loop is CASSAGAGTFSGGEQYF. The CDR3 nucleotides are TGTGCCAGCAGCGCGGGGGCGGGGACCTTCTCAGGAGGCGAGCAGTACTTC.